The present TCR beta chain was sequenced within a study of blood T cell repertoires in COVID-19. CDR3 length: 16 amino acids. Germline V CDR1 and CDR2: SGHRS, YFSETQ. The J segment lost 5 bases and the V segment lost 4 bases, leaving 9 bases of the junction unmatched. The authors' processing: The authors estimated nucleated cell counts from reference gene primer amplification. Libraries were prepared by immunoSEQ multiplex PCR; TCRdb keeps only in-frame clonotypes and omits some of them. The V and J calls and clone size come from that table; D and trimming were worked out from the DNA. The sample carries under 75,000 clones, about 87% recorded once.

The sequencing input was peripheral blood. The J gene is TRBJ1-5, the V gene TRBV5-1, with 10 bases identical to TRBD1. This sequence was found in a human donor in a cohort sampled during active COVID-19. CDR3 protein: CASSVGGTGEYQPQHF. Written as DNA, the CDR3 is TGCGCCAGCAGCGTCGGAGGGACAGGGGAGTATCAGCCCCAGCATTTT.